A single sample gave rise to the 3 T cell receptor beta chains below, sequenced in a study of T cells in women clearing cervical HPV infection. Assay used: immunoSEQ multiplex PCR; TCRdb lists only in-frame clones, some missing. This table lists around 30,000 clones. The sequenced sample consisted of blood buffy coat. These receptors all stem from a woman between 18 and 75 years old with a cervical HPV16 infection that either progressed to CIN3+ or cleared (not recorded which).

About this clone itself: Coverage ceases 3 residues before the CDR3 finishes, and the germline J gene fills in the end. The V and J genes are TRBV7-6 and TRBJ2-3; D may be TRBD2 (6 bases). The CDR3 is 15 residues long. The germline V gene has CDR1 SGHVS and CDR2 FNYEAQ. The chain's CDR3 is CASSLGGVPGETQYF. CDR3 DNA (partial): TGTGCCAGCAGCTTAGGGGGGGTCCCAGGAGAGACG.

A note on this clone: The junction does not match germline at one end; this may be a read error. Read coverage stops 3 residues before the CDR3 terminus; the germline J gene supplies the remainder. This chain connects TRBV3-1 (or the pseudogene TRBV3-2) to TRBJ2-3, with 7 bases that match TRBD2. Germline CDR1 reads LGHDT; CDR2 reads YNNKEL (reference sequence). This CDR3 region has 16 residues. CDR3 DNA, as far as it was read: TGTGCCAGCAGCCAACTAAGCCTGACTAGCATAGATACG. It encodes CASSQLSLTSIDT. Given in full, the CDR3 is CASSQLSLTSIDTQYF.

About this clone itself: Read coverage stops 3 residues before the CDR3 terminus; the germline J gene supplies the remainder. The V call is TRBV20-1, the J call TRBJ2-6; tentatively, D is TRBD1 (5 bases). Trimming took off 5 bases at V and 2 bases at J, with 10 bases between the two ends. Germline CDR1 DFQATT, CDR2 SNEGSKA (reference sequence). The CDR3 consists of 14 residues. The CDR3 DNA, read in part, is TGCAGTGCTGACCAGGGAACTGGGGCCAACGTC. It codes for CSADQGTGANV. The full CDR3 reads CSADQGTGANVLTF.